This T cell receptor (beta chain) is from a study of blood T cell repertoires in COVID-19. As for the study in general: Nucleic acid was either cDNA or gDNA, and it came from T cells, B-cell-depleted T cells, or PBMCs.

V lost 4 bases, J lost 3 bases, and 13 bases stayed unmatched. Germline V gene data show CDR1 as SGHRS and CDR2 as YFSETQ. The CDR3 is 17 amino acids. In the authors' methods: Estimation of nucleated cell counts relied on the amplification of reference gene primers. Here immunoSEQ multiplex PCR was the method, and the copy in TCRdb shows in-frame clones only, minus some. For V, J and clone size, that table is used; D and trimming come from the DNA. Of some 180,000 clones in the sample, around 85% are singletons; the top ten hold 6.5% to 9%. This receptor was obtained from a woman aged 60 to 75 with acute or convalescent COVID-19. The rearrangement uses TRBV5-1 and TRBJ2-7; TRBD2 aligns across 10 bases. The sample taken for sequencing was peripheral blood. DNA of the CDR3: TGCGCCAGCAGCCTGAACTTGAAGCGGGAGGGTTACTACGAGCAGTACTTC. It translates to CASSLNLKREGYYEQYF.